The clone carrying this T cell receptor (beta chain) was counted once. Germline values: CDR1 MDHEN, CDR2 SYDVKM. Trimming removed 5 bases at V and 1 base at J, with 8 bases between. The CDR3 loop spans 13 amino acids. Described treatment: preoperative locoregional IRX-2 cytokine immunotherapy. This record belongs to a study of preoperative IRX-2 immunotherapy in early breast cancer. This table comes from immunoSEQ multiplex PCR, and its TCRdb copy is limited to in-frame clones, with some not included. The sample lists roughly 93,000 clones, 86% occurring once. The source of this sequence is a human donor with breast cancer. The material was tumor tissue, obtained after IRX-2 immunotherapy. The rearrangement uses TRBV28 and TRBJ1-1, with a possible D match to TRBD1 (5 bases). CDR3 bases: TGTGCCAGCAGTCAGACAGCGAACACTGAAGCTTTCTTT. Protein: CASSQTANTEAFF.